This T cell receptor beta chain was sequenced during a study of T cell responses to AZD1222 COVID-19 vaccine (dated by TCRdb to 2020 to 2022). Background for the entire study: AZD1222 recipients whose second dose came at about 4 weeks and those whose second dose came at about 12 weeks were combined into one group, since spike-specific TCR depth and breadth did not differ between the two schedules. TCR sequencing was performed for about 250 trial participants, of whom around 210 were given two doses of AZD1222 and about 25 were given two doses of MenACWY control vaccine. Trial participants were enrolled by age into subgroups of 18-55, 56-69 and 70-plus years, and around 140, 26 and 57 TCR-sequenced participants, respectively, were included in these subgroups.

The CDR3 regions of human TCRbeta chains were subjected to immunosequencing. The authors' pipeline ran thus. TCRs in the repertoires were compared against a reference library of SARS-CoV-2-specific TCRs that had been generated with the MIRA antigen-specificity platform. Breadth was defined as the fraction of unique TCRs that were SARS-CoV-2-associated. Depth was defined as the fraction of total T cells that were SARS-CoV-2-associated. Using the MIRA data, each spike-specific TCR was assigned both to the spike region to which the TCR was reactive and to a CD4 or CD8 class. Log10-transformed breadth and depth values were compared by one-way ANOVA with Sidak's multiple comparisons tests. TCRdb mirrors the immuneACCESS table, restricted to in-frame sequences. Some clones are absent from its copies; in checked studies, under half trace to an unresolved V gene, and the reason for the others is unknown. D and trimming come from the DNA, and the V and J calls and clone size come from that table. This sample is represented by about 100,000 clones; about 87% of them were singletons. The top ten hold around 1.8% of the sample.

Taken with the paper, the label for time point translates to: baseline before first vaccination. Samples from vaccinated people were obtained from the UK trials COV001 and COV002, which included a single-blind randomized controlled phase 2/3 trial of AZD1222 (ChAdOx1 nCoV-19) in healthy adults. For TCRbeta chain sequencing, PBMC samples from trial participants were taken at day 0 and at day 28 after the second dose. Paper-wide results and their limitations: Epitopes outside the regions mutated in the B.1.351 and B.1.1.7 variants were reportedly recognized by nearly half of the unique spike-specific TCRs. The vaccine-associated CD4 TCRs covered the entire spike protein, and the dominant responses fell in regions 160-218 and 743-854. Conclusions about previously exposed vaccinees were limited because only six AZD1222 recipients were SARS-CoV-2 seropositive at baseline. Participants were mostly white British, with more females than males. The authors suggested clonal diversity may have been underestimated. The 56-69-year group was small, and its depth increase did not reach significance, likely because of low power. A significant rise in spike-specific TCR breadth and depth was observed after two AZD1222 doses relative to day 0 and relative to MenACWY recipients. No day 14 peak-response samples were available, so repertoires were characterized only after the peak T cell response.

For CDR1 and CDR2, the germline V gene (reference sequence) lists LGHDT and YNNKEL. Including the terminal cysteine and phenylalanine, the CDR3 comprises 13 residues. Just the 39-base CDR3 DNA is kept, in frame starting at base 1. Deletion took 7 bases off V and 3 bases off J, with a span of 9 bases between the germline ends. As for this clone: Its specific antigen is unknown. Base qualities were left out, and no much larger clone turns up one base away.

The chain couples TRBV3-1 (or the pseudogene TRBV3-2) to TRBJ2-2; the D gene is perhaps TRBD2, on 5 matching bases. The sample was peripheral blood, taken on day 0 of AZD1222 vaccination. This sequence originates from an adult in good health. The nucleotides read TGTGCCAGCACTAGCCCTTACACCGGGGAGCTGTTTTTT. It translates to CASTSPYTGELFF.